The 29 T cell receptor beta chains below all came from one sample that was sequenced in a study of cytomegalovirus exposure and HLA in healthy donors. The primer mix had 60 Vbeta and 13 Jbeta primers. Measured with immunoSEQ multiplex PCR; TCRdb has only the in-frame clones, and not every one. Among 95,000 to 100,000 clones, about three quarters were seen once, and the ten largest hold 16%. The sample taken for sequencing was PBMCs. The receptors come from a man between 60 and 75 years old in good health and CMV-seropositive.

This clone is judged medium-sized. The chain has TRBV4-3 and TRBJ1-3; D uncertain. Germline V gives CDR1 LGHNA, CDR2 YSLEER. This CDR3 has 21 residues. Trimming left V 0 bases short and J 0 bases short, with 24 bases between. CDR3 sequence (DNA): TGCGCCAGCAGCCAAGATTTAGAACAGTCGAATTCCCTCTACTCTGGAAACACCATATATTTT. Translating it yields CASSQDLEQSNSLYSGNTIYF.

This rearrangement joins TRBV9 to TRBJ2-3, with TRBD2 as a possible D gene (7 bases). Germline V gene sequence: CDR1 SGDLS, CDR2 YYNGEE. Trimming shortened V by 7 bases and J by 0 bases, and 15 bases separated the two germline ends. The CDR3 runs 15 residues. CDR3 nucleotides: TGTGCCAGCGGGGGGGCATTCTCTAGCACAGATACGCAGTATTTT. As protein: CASGGAFSSTDTQYF.

J is TRBJ1-2 and V is TRBV5-8; weak D call: TRBD1 (5 bases). Germline V gene lookup returns CDR1 SGHTS and CDR2 YDEGEE. This CDR3 has 15 residues. Trimming stripped 3 bases from V and 0 bases from J, with 12 bases between. The CDR3 reads CASSWGVLTNYGYTF. The CDR3 DNA is TGTGCCAGCAGCTGGGGGGTTTTGACTAACTATGGCTACACCTTC.

This rearrangement joins TRBV15 to TRBJ2-7; TRBD1 might be the D (8 bases). V was cut by 9 bases and J by 6 bases, with 24 bases left in between. CDR3 length equals 15 residues. Germline lookup yields CDR1 LNHNV and CDR2 YYDKDF (reference sequence). CDR3 in DNA: TGTGCCACGAGAAGGACAGGGAGGGGACTAAGCGAGCAGTACTTC. Protein sequence: CATRRTGRGLSEQYF.

The CDR3, as DNA: TGTGCCAGCATCAATGGGACAGGAAGCTCCTACGAGCAGTACTTC. Protein product: CASINGTGSSYEQYF. The chain is built from TRBV7-9 and TRBJ2-7; 8 nucleotides match TRBD1. The CDR3 consists of 15 residues. J was trimmed by 0 bases and V by 7 bases; bases with no gene match: 8. CDR1 is SEHNR, CDR2 FQNEAQ, per germline (reference sequence).

This sequence joins TRBV21-1 and TRBJ2-2; the table gives TRBD2 as D, unverified against the DNA. TRBV21-1 constitutes a pseudogene. The CDR3 length is 15 residues. CDR3 nucleotide sequence: TGTGCCAGCAGCAAACTAGGGGGGGACACCGGGGAGCTGTTTTTT. Protein: CASSKLGGDTGELFF.

The chain has TRBV7-2 and TRBJ2-7; TRBD1 aligns across 7 bases. After removal of 3 bases from V and 3 bases from J, the junction contained 8 bases not matched to a gene. The CDR3 contains 15 residues. The germline gives CDR1 SGHTA, CDR2 FQGNSA. DNA for the CDR3: TGTGCCAGCAGCTTTCCGGCAGGGGGTTTCTACGAGCAGTACTTC. It yields the protein CASSFPAGGFYEQYF.

This rearrangement joins TRBV5-4 to TRBJ2-4; 13 bases agree with TRBD2. The CDR3 runs to 17 residues. The germline V gene has CDR1 SGHNT and CDR2 YYREEE (reference sequence). Losses at the gene ends were 4 bases for V and 10 bases for J; bases not matched to a gene: 14. In nucleotides, the CDR3 is TGTGCCAGCAGCCTTTGGACTAGCGGGGGCCCCAATTATATTCAGTACTTC. Its protein product is CASSLWTSGGPNYIQYF.

V is TRBV6-1 and J is TRBJ1-5; D gene uncertain. This CDR3 contains 15 residues. Trimming stripped 2 bases from V and 0 bases from J, with 8 bases between. Germline V gene lookup returns CDR1 MNHNS and CDR2 SASEGT. CDR3 sequence reads: CASSESEFSNQPQHF. In DNA, the CDR3 is TGTGCCAGCAGTGAATCCGAGTTTAGCAATCAGCCCCAGCATTTT.

The chain combines TRBV12-5 with TRBJ2-5, with D possibly being TRBD2 (6 bases). V was pared by 2 bases and J by 11 bases, with 21 bases between. The V gene's germline CDR1 is LGHNT and CDR2 FRNRAP. The CDR3 is 15 residues long. Here the CDR3 reads CASGLWEAFYGEQYF. The CDR3 coding sequence is TGTGCTAGTGGTTTGTGGGAGGCCTTTTACGGAGAGCAGTACTTC.

This sequence joins TRBV7-9 and TRBJ1-3; D perhaps matches TRBD1 (5 bases). Germline V gene sequence: CDR1 SEHNR, CDR2 FQNEAQ (reference sequence). CDR3 length equals 14 residues. The V end was cut by 10 bases, the J end by 4 bases, with 17 bases between. The chain's CDR3 is CATPGPQGGNTIYF. The DNA for the CDR3 is TGTGCCACCCCTGGCCCTCAGGGAGGAAACACCATATATTTT.

This clone turned up a few times. The chain recombines TRBV5-1 with TRBJ2-3; TRBD2 matches 9 bases. In germline, CDR1 is SGHRS, CDR2 YFSETQ. J gave up 5 bases and V 4 bases, and 5 bases lay outside the gene matches. The CDR3 spans 14 residues. Here the CDR3 DNA reads TGCGCCAGCAGCGATAGCGGGGGAGGAGATACGCAGTATTTT. It yields the protein CASSDSGGGDTQYF.

This chain uses TRBV6-6 with TRBJ2-7; the D gene is possibly TRBD1 (5 bases). The CDR3 contains 14 residues. Trimming stripped 6 bases from V and 0 bases from J, with 12 bases between. Germline lookup yields CDR1 MNHNY and CDR2 SVGAGI (reference sequence). CDR3 sequence reads: CASRPEDTSYEQYF. The DNA for the CDR3 is TGTGCCAGCAGACCTGAGGACACCTCCTACGAGCAGTACTTC.

The chain uses TRBV6-1 and TRBJ2-7; D remains unclear. Germline V gives CDR1 MNHNS, CDR2 SASEGT. Trimming removed 7 bases at V and 3 bases at J, with 16 bases between. The CDR3 runs to 14 residues. The CDR3 nucleotides read TGTGCCAGCATCGACAACCTTTCAATCTACGAGCAGTACTTC. Protein: CASIDNLSIYEQYF.

The V gene is TRBV4-2, the J gene TRBJ2-3; tentatively, D is TRBD1 (6 bases). The germline V gene has CDR1 LGHNA and CDR2 YNFKEQ. The CDR3 length is 15 residues. Trimming left V 3 bases short and J 5 bases short, with 15 bases between. CDR3 coding DNA: TGTGCCAGCAGCCAGATGCGGCTAGGGGGAGATACGCAGTATTTT. It specifies CASSQMRLGGDTQYF.

The rearrangement uses TRBV18 and TRBJ2-7; D might be TRBD2 (5 bases). CDR3 length: 14 residues. Germline V lookup: CDR1 KGHSH, CDR2 LQKENI. Trimming removed 3 bases at V and 1 base at J, with 10 bases between. CDR3 protein: CASSPGRESYEQYF. The CDR3 bases are TGTGCCAGCTCACCCGGACGGGAATCCTACGAGCAGTACTTC.

The rearrangement uses TRBV14 and TRBJ1-2, with D tentatively TRBD1 (5 bases). The length of the CDR3 is 13 residues. Germline CDR1 reads SGHDN; CDR2 reads FVKESK. V shed 4 bases and J shed 1 base, with 7 bases lying between them. The CDR3 loop is CASSPGLNYGYTF. CDR3 DNA: TGTGCCAGCAGCCCGGGACTTAACTATGGCTACACCTTC. Variable domain in full (rest from reference TRBV14 and TRBJ1-2): EAGVTQFPSHSVIEKGQTVTLRCDPISGHDNLYWYRRVMGKEIKFLLHFVKESKQDESGMPNNRFLAERTGGTYSTLKVQPAELEDSGVYFCASSPGLNYGYTFGSGTRLTVV.

This clone was seen once. The V call is TRBV7-3, the J call TRBJ2-1, with 10 bases matching TRBD1. The V gene end was trimmed by 0 bases and the J gene end by 5 bases; junction bases not matched to a gene: 4. Germline V gene sequence: CDR1 SGHTA, CDR2 FQGTGA. The CDR3 is 16 amino acids. In DNA, the CDR3 is TGTGCCAGCAGCTTAACCGGGACAGGGGCCCACAATGAGCAGTTCTTC. Amino acid sequence: CASSLTGTGAHNEQFF.

This clone occurred a few times. V gene TRBV2 combines with J gene TRBJ2-3, with 8 bases that match TRBD2. With V trimmed by 6 bases and J by 2 bases, 4 bases remained unmatched. This CDR3 is 14 amino acids long. Germline loops: CDR1 SNHLY, CDR2 FYNNEI. CDR3 bases: TGTGCCAGCAGCCGCGGGGGGCCCACAGATACGCAGTATTTT. Its protein product is CASSRGGPTDTQYF. Filled out from reference TRBV2 and TRBJ2-3, the complete variable domain reads EPEVTQTPSHQVTQMGQEVILRCVPISNHLYFYWYRQILGQKVEFLVSFYNNEISEKSEIFDDQFSVERPDGSNFTLKIRSTKLEDSAMYFCASSRGGPTDTQYFGPGTRLTVL.

The genes are TRBV5-6 and TRBJ2-7; D perhaps matches TRBD1 (5 bases). This CDR3 has 14 amino acids. Germline loops: CDR1 SGHDT, CDR2 YYEEEE. V was clipped by 0 bases and J by 1 base, with 8 bases between them. In nucleotides, the CDR3 is TGTGCCAGCAGCTTGGACAGGATTTCCTACGAGCAGTACTTC. Its translation is CASSLDRISYEQYF.

This clone was seen once. The J gene is TRBJ1-1, the V gene TRBV6-5; TRBD1 might be the D (5 bases). The CDR3 runs 14 residues. In germline, CDR1 is MNHEY, CDR2 SVGAGI. V shed 0 bases and J shed 4 bases, with 9 bases lying between them. The CDR3 here is CASSYSMGGTEAFF. In DNA, the CDR3 is TGTGCCAGCAGTTACTCGATGGGGGGCACTGAAGCTTTCTTT.

The chain has TRBV4-3 and TRBJ2-7; D may be TRBD2 (6 bases). CDR3 length: 14 residues. Per germline, CDR1 LGHNA and CDR2 YSLEER. Trimming took off 0 bases at V and 2 bases at J, with 8 bases between the two ends. CDR3 region: CASSQDSGTYEQYF. CDR3 nucleotide sequence: TGCGCCAGCAGCCAAGATAGCGGAACCTACGAGCAGTACTTC.

The rearrangement links TRBV2 to TRBJ2-1, with D possibly TRBD1 on 6 matching bases. There are 12 residues in the CDR3. CDR1 and CDR2 from the germline V gene are SNHLY and FYNNEI. V gave up 5 bases and J gave up 15 bases, with 17 bases separating them. In DNA, the CDR3 is TGTGCCAGCAGTCCGGGCCCCGGGGACACGTTCTTC. Translated, it gives CASSPGPGDTFF.

The chain uses TRBV18 and TRBJ2-3, with TRBD2 matching 9 bases. Trimming cost V 2 bases and J 0 bases; bases outside gene matches: 3. The CDR3 spans 16 residues. Germline V gene lookup returns CDR1 KGHSH and CDR2 LQKENI. The CDR3 loop reads CASSPKAGGSTDTQYF. The CDR3 region has the DNA TGTGCCAGCTCACCAAAAGCGGGGGGCAGCACAGATACGCAGTATTTT.

This clone showed up just a few times. This chain uses TRBV10-3 with TRBJ1-2; D possibly corresponds to TRBD1 (5 bases). The germline gives CDR1 ENHRY, CDR2 SYGVKD. The CDR3 is 14 residues long. Between the trimmed V and J ends, which lost 4 bases and 4 bases, there was a span of 13 bases. DNA of the CDR3: TGTGCCATCAGTGGTCGGGGGGAAGGCTATGGCTACACCTTC. Protein: CAISGRGEGYGYTF.

The chain recombines TRBV5-1 with TRBJ2-1; TRBD2 matches at 11 bases. The CDR3 is 15 residues long. The V gene's germline CDR1 is SGHRS and CDR2 YFSETQ. The J segment lost 2 bases and the V segment lost 4 bases, leaving 2 bases of the junction unmatched. The CDR3 sequence is CASSVAGGAYNEQFF. CDR3 in DNA: TGCGCCAGCAGCGTAGCGGGGGGGGCCTACAATGAGCAGTTCTTC.

J is TRBJ2-3 and V is TRBV11-3; 7 positions match TRBD2. The CDR3 totals 15 residues. Unmatched junction bases numbered 4, after V lost 2 bases and J lost 2 bases. Germline assignment: CDR1 SGHNT and CDR2 YENEEA. CDR3 sequence reads: CASSLRGVNTDTQYF. The CDR3 DNA reads TGTGCCAGCAGCTTACGGGGGGTAAACACAGATACGCAGTATTTT.

This clone was seen more than once but under ten times. This sequence joins TRBV7-9 and TRBJ1-1; possible D gene TRBD1, 5 bases. Germline loops: CDR1 SEHNR, CDR2 FQNEAQ (reference sequence). Trimming took 1 base from V and 1 from J, leaving 16 bases between them. This CDR3 is 17 amino acids long. The CDR3 is CASSLVGGRLGNTEAFF. The CDR3 DNA reads TGTGCCAGCAGCTTAGTGGGGGGTCGGCTGGGGAACACTGAAGCTTTCTTT.

V is TRBV6-1 and J is TRBJ1-3; D ambiguous. The V end was cut by 6 bases, the J end by 1 base, with 13 bases between. The CDR3 extends over 15 amino acids. Germline V CDR1 and CDR2: MNHNS, SASEGT. DNA for the CDR3: TGTGCCAGCAGAGACACATGGCGTTCTGGAAACACCATATATTTT. Protein: CASRDTWRSGNTIYF.